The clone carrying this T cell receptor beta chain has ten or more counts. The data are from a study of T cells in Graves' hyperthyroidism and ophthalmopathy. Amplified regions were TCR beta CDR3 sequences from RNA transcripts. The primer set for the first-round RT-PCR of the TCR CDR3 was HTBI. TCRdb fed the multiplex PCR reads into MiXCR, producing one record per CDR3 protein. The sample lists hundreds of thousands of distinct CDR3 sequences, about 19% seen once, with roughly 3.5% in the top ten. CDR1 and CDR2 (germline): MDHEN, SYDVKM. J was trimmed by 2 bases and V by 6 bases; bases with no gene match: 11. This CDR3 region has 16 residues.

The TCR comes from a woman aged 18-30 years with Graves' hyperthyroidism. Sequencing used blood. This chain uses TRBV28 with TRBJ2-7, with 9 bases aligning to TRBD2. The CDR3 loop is CASRRGRGGPPYEQYF. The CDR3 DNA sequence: TGTGCCAGCAGACGTGGGCGGGGGGGCCCACCCTACGAGCAGTACTTC. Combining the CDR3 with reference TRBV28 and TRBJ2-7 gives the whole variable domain DVKVTQSSRYLVKRTGEKVFLECVQDMDHENMFWYRQDPGLGLRLIYFSYDVKMKEKGDIPEGYSVSREKKERFSLILESASTNQTSMYLCASRRGRGGPPYEQYFGPGTRLTVT.